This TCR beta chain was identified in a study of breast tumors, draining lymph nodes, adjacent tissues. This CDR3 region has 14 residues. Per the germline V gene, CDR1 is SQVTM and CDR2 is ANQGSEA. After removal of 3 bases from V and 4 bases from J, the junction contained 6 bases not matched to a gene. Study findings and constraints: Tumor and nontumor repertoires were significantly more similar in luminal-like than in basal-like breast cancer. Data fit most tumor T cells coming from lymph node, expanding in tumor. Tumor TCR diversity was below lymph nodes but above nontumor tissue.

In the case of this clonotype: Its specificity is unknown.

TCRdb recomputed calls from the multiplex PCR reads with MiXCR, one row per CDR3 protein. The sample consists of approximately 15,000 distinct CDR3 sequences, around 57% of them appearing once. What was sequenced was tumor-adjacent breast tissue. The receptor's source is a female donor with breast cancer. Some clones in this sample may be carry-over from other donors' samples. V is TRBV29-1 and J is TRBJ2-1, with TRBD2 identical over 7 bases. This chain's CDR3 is CSVDMGGGYNEQFF. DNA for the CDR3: TGCAGCGTTGATATGGGCGGGGGTTACAATGAGCAGTTCTTC.